One sample yielded the 5 T cell receptor beta chains listed below, sequenced in a study of cytomegalovirus exposure and HLA in healthy donors. Clones were sequenced by immunoSEQ multiplex PCR, and TCRdb holds only the in-frame ones, with some missing. The table includes about 130,000 clones, around nine tenths detected once. The specimen sequenced was PBMCs. The receptors were gathered from a man aged 30 to 39 in good health and CMV-seronegative.

Turning to this clone: The same CDR3 can be traced to other DNA sequences in this sample. This rearrangement joins TRBV7-9 to TRBJ2-5; TRBD1 aligns across 7 bases. Germline assignment: CDR1 SEHNR and CDR2 FQNEAQ (reference sequence). The J segment lost 5 bases and the V segment lost 5 bases, leaving 5 bases of the junction unmatched. CDR3 length equals 13 residues. CDR3 loop: CASSRGGGETQYF. CDR3 nucleotide sequence: TGTGCCAGCAGCCGAGGGGGCGGCGAGACCCAGTACTTC.

This chain uses TRBV10-3 with TRBJ1-2, with D possibly being TRBD1 (6 bases). The germline CDR1 and CDR2 sequences are ENHRY and SYGVKD. This CDR3 has 13 residues. V shed 3 bases and J shed 2 bases, with 7 bases lying between them. In DNA form, the CDR3 reads TGTGCCATCAGTGACGGACAGAACTATGGCTACACCTTC. As protein: CAISDGQNYGYTF.

The chain employs TRBV19 and TRBJ1-2; 8 bases are shared with TRBD1. V shed 3 bases, J shed 2 bases, and the junction held 5 bases outside the gene matches. The germline V gene encodes CDR1 LNHDA and CDR2 SQIVND (reference sequence). The CDR3 sequence is 15 residues long. The CDR3 nucleotides are TGTGCCAGTAGTATCGCGGGACAGGTGAACTATGGCTACACCTTC. Translating it yields CASSIAGQVNYGYTF.

The chain carries TRBV2 and TRBJ2-1; 9 bases agree with TRBD1. The CDR3 runs 14 residues. From germline, CDR1 is SNHLY and CDR2 FYNNEI. The trim removed 6 bases at V and 15 bases at J, leaving 15 bases unmatched. The CDR3 bases are TGTGCCAGCAGGCAGCCGGGCGGACGGGACAGGGTGTTCTTC. This gives the protein CASRQPGGRDRVFF. Filled out from reference TRBV2 and TRBJ2-1, the complete variable domain reads EPEVTQTPSHQVTQMGQEVILRCVPISNHLYFYWYRQILGQKVEFLVSFYNNEISEKSEIFDDQFSVERPDGSNFTLKIRSTKLEDSAMYFCASRQPGGRDRVFFGPGTRLTVL.

The chain uses TRBV5-1 and TRBJ2-6; perhaps TRBD2 as D (6 bases). V dropped 0 bases and J dropped 0 bases, with 13 bases sitting between them. In germline, CDR1 is SGHRS, CDR2 YFSETQ. This CDR3 comprises 18 residues. The DNA of the CDR3 is TGCGCCAGCAGCTTGGATCAGGGAGGCAGCTCTGGGGCCAACGTCCTGACTTTC. It yields the protein CASSLDQGGSSGANVLTF.